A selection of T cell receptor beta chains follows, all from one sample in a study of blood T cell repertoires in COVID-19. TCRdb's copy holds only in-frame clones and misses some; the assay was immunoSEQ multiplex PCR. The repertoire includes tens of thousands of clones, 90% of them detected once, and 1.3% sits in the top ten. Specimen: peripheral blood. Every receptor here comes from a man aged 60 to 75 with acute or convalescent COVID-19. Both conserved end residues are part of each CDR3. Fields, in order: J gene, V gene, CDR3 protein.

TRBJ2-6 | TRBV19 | CASTRLASGFISGANVLTF
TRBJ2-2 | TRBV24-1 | CATSDPRQGTNTGELFF
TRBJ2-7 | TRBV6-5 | CASNIQGSASYEQYF
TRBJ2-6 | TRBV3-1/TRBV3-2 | CASSLWGTGVLPGANVLTF
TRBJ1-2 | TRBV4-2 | CASSPNPTGNYGYTF
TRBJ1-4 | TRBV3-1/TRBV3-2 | CASSQEGPDRANEKLFF
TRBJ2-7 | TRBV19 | CASSIGAAAISYEQYF
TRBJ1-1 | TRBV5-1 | CASSPAGGTEAFF
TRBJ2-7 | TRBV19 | CASSERGLSYEQYF
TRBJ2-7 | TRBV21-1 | CASSPHGLAGIGEQYF
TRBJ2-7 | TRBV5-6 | CASSFQGGRYEQYF
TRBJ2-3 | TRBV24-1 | CATSGRGQHTDTQYF
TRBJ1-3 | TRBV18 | CASSPGRGTTGNTIYF
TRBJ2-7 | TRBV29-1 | CSVVRRGYEQYF
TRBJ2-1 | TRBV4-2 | CASSQDLFDEQFF
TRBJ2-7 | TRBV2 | CASPSEDMLSTYEQYF
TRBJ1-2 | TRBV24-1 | CATRDRAGGYGYTF
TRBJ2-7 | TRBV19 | CASRSGYEQYF
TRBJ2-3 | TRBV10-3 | CAISLLGSGGSTDTQYF
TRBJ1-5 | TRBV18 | CASSPRDPGGNQPQHF
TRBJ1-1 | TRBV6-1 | CASSEGPPGVDDGTEAFF
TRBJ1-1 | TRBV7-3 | CASSLSPGHTEAFF
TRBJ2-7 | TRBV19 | CASSIVGAPRGEQYF
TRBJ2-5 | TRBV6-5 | CASRQGRVGETQYF
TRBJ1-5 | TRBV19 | CASSGPALNQPQHF
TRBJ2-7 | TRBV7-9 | CASSQSGYEQYF
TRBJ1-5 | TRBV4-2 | CASSRSLNSNQPQHF
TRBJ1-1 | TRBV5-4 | CASSLAKSEAFF
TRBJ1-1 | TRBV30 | CAGSRMNTEAFF